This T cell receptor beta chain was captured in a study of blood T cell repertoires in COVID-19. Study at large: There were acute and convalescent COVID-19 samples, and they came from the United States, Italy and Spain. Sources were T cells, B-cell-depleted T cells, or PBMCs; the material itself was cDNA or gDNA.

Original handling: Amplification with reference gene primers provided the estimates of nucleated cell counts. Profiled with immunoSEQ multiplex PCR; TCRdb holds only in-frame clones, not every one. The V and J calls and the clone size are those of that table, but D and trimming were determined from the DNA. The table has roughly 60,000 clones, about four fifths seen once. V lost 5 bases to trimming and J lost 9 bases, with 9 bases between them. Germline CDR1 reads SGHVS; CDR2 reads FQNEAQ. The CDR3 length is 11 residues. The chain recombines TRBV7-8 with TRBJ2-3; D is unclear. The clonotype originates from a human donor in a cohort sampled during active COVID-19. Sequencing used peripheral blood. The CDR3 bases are TGTGCCAGCAGCCCCAGTACGACGCAGTATTTT. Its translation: CASSPSTTQYF. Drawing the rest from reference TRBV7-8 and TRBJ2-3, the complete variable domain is GAGVSQSPRYKVAKRGQDVALRCDPISGHVSLFWYQQALGQGPEFLTYFQNEAQLDKSGLPSDRFFAERPEGSVSTLKIQRTQQEDSAVYLCASSPSTTQYFGPGTRLTVL.